Presented here are 11 T cell receptor beta chains from one specimen sequenced in a study of T-cell reconstitution after alpha-beta-depleted transplantation in children. Unique molecular identifiers were incorporated into the prepared TCRbeta library. MiXCR, applied by TCRdb to the PCR reads, yields one record per CDR3 protein. The table lists about 600,000 distinct CDR3 sequences, 23% of them singletons. The starting material was PBMCs, mostly from graft donor cells, obtained 360 days after TCRalphabeta/CD19-depleted stem cell transplant. The origin of the receptors is a boy in the first two years of life who had a stem cell transplant for acute myeloid leukemia, so the T cells may come from the graft donor.

This clonotype was found many times. The rearrangement joins TRBV10-2 to TRBJ1-6; D gene ambiguous. The CDR3 length is 13 residues. CDR1 and CDR2 (germline): WSHSY, SAAADI. The ends were cut back, 7 bases at V and 10 bases at J, with 14 bases in the middle. The DNA of the CDR3 is TGCGCCAGCATGGACCCCTTAAACTCACCCCTCCACTTT. Protein sequence: CASMDPLNSPLHF.

A few counts support this clonotype. This sequence joins TRBV7-2 and TRBJ2-5; D not resolved. The CDR3 runs to 13 residues. CDR1 is SGHTA and CDR2 is FQGNSA in the germline V gene. V lost 6 bases and J lost 2, with 10 bases in between. CDR3 DNA: TGTGCCAGCAGATTACAGATACAAGAGACCCAGTACTTC. As protein: CASRLQIQETQYF.

The V gene is TRBV6-1, the J gene TRBJ2-7; D is perhaps TRBD2 (6 bases). The germline V gene encodes CDR1 MNHNS and CDR2 SASEGT. V was trimmed by 6 bases and J by 3 bases, leaving 18 bases between them. The CDR3 covers 15 residues. CDR3 residues: CASRRGTQLIYEQYV. The CDR3, as DNA: TGTGCCAGCAGGCGCGGGACTCAACTTATCTACGAGCAGTACGTC.

The sample holds many counts of this clonotype. This chain joins TRBV28 and TRBJ2-1; 7 positions match TRBD1. The CDR3 contains 16 residues. The germline V gene has CDR1 MDHEN and CDR2 SYDVKM. Trimming took 5 bases from V and 0 from J; bases not matched to a gene: 7. The CDR3 DNA reads TGTGCCAGCAGTCCCCAGACAGGGCTCTCCTACAATGAGCAGTTCTTC. Translation gives CASSPQTGLSYNEQFF.

This clonotype showed up many times. This chain links TRBV12-3 or TRBV12-4 with TRBJ1-3; D not certain. CDR3 length: 14 residues. V was cut by 3 bases and J by 0 bases, with 6 bases left in between. CDR3 protein: CASSLEFSGNTIYF. In DNA form, the CDR3 reads TGTGCCAGCAGTTTGGAGTTCTCTGGAAACACCATATATTTT.

This chain links TRBV27 with TRBJ1-1; the D gene is possibly TRBD1 (6 bases). V lost 7 bases to trimming and J lost 7 bases, with 13 bases between them. The germline CDR1 and CDR2 sequences are MNHEY and SMNVEV (reference sequence). The CDR3 sequence is 12 residues long. The CDR3 here is CASIDLRGEAFF. For the CDR3, the DNA is TGTGCCAGCATCGATCTCAGGGGTGAAGCTTTCTTT.

V gene TRBV4-3 combines with J gene TRBJ2-7, with D possibly being TRBD2 (5 bases). There are 12 residues in the CDR3. CDR1 is LGHNA and CDR2 is YSLEER in the germline V gene. Between the trimmed V and J ends, which lost 0 bases and 7 bases, there was a span of 7 bases. CDR3 nucleotides: TGCGCCAGCAGCCAAGAACGGGGAGAGCAGTACTTC. Protein product: CASSQERGEQYF.

This clonotype appeared once. The chain is built from TRBV11-2 and TRBJ2-3, with 9 bases aligning to TRBD1. Germline loops: CDR1 SGHAT, CDR2 FQNNGV. V trimming: 6 bases; J trimming: 4 bases; junction bases outside the gene matches: 5. The CDR3 runs 14 residues. The CDR3 sequence: CASRGTGNADTQYF. CDR3 nucleotide sequence: TGTGCCAGCAGGGGGACAGGGAATGCAGATACGCAGTATTTT.

This clonotype was counted at least ten times. This chain uses TRBV12-3 or TRBV12-4 with TRBJ2-1, with D perhaps matching TRBD1 or TRBD2 (6 bases each). The CDR3 spans 19 residues. V shed 1 base and J shed 0 bases, with 19 bases lying between them. The CDR3 sequence is CASSLGFPSEGGSYNEQFF. The CDR3 DNA is TGTGCCAGCAGTTTAGGGTTCCCTAGCGAGGGGGGCTCCTACAATGAGCAGTTCTTC.

The genes are TRBV6-5 and TRBJ1-2; D call uncertain. Germline loops: CDR1 MNHEY, CDR2 SVGAGI. V was pared by 5 bases and J by 8 bases, with 15 bases between. The CDR3 length is 13 residues. CDR3 residues: CASSISLGRGYTF. Written as DNA, the CDR3 is TGTGCCAGCAGTATATCTCTGGGTAGAGGCTACACCTTC.

V and J are TRBV9 and TRBJ1-5; perhaps TRBD1 as D (5 bases). This CDR3 comprises 16 residues. Germline CDR1 SGDLS, CDR2 YYNGEE. The ends were cut back, 4 bases at V and 4 bases at J, with 18 bases in the middle. The CDR3 spells CASSLGEQAGNQPQHF. The CDR3 bases are TGTGCCAGCAGCCTTGGTGAACAGGCGGGTAATCAGCCCCAGCATTTT.